This T cell receptor (beta chain) was obtained from a study of T and B cells in COVID-19 patients. The overall study: Active-infection patients were older, median 67 years, than recovered patients, median 34 years.

The CDR3 totals 19 residues. The germline CDR1 and CDR2 sequences are PRHDT and FYEKMQ (reference sequence). Losses at the gene ends were 6 bases for V and 1 base for J; bases not matched to a gene: 9. BIOMED2 TRB-A/B primer pools were used in multiplex TRB PCR. Using its own MiXCR run on the multiplex PCR reads, TCRdb lists one record per CDR3 protein. The sample records approximately 8,300 distinct CDR3 sequences, roughly two fifths being singletons. Blood genomic DNA input for TRB amplification was about 240-500 ng. The sequenced sample consisted of blood. The sequence was obtained from a human donor with active COVID-19. V gene TRBV13 combines with J gene TRBJ2-1; 16 bases align to TRBD2. CDR3 DNA sequence: TGTGCCAGCAGTGGTCGGGGACTAGCGGGGGGGCGGTCCTACAATGAGCAGTTCTTC. It specifies CASSGRGLAGGRSYNEQFF.